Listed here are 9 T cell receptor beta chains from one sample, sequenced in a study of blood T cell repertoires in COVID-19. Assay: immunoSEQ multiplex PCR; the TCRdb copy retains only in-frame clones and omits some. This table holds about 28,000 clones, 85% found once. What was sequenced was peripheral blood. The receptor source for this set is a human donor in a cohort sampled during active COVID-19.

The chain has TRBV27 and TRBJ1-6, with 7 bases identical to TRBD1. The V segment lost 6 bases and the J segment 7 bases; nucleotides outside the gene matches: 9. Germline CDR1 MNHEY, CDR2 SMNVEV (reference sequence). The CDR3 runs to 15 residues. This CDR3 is CASSRQGQFNSPLHF. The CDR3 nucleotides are TGTGCCAGCAGCCGCCAGGGACAGTTCAATTCACCCCTCCACTTT.

For the CDR3, the DNA is TGTGCCATGGACAAGGCAGGGGGGCAGCCCCAGCATTTT. It yields the protein CAMDKAGGQPQHF. J is TRBJ1-5 and V is TRBV30; the match to TRBD1 covers 7 bases. Germline-derived CDR1 and CDR2 are GTSNPN and SVGIG (reference sequence). CDR3 length: 13 amino acids. The trim removed 8 bases at V and 7 bases at J, leaving 11 bases unmatched. The whole variable domain, filled in from reference TRBV30 and TRBJ1-5, reads SQTIHQWPATLVQPVGSPLSLECTVEGTSNPNLYWYRQAAGRGLQLLFYSVGIGQISSEVPQNLSASRPQDRQFILSSKKLLLSDSGFYLCAMDKAGGQPQHFGDGTRLSIL.

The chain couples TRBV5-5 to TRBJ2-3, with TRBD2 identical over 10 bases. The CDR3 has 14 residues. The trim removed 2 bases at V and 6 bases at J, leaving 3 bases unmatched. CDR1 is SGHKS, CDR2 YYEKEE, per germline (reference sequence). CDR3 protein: CASSLAGGLDTQYF. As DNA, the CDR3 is TGTGCCAGCAGCTTAGCGGGGGGGCTGGATACGCAGTATTTT.

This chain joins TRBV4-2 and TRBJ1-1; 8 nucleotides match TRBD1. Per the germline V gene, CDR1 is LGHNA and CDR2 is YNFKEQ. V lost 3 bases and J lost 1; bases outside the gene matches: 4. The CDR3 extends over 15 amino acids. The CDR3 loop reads CASSHADRENTEAFF. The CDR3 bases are TGTGCCAGCAGCCACGCGGACAGGGAGAACACTGAAGCTTTCTTT.

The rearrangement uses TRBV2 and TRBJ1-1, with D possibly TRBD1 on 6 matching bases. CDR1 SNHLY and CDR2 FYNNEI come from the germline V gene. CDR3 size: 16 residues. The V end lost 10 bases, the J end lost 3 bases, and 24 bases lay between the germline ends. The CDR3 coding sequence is TGTGCCATCTACAGGGCCTCGGGGGGCCCATACACTGAAGCTTTCTTT. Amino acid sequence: CAIYRASGGPYTEAFF.

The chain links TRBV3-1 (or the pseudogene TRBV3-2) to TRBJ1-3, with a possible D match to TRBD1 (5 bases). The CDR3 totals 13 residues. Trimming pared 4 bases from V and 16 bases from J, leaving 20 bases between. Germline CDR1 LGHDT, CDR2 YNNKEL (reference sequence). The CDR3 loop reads CASSLTTGTPGYF. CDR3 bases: TGTGCCAGCAGCCTCACGACCGGGACTCCGGGGTATTTT.

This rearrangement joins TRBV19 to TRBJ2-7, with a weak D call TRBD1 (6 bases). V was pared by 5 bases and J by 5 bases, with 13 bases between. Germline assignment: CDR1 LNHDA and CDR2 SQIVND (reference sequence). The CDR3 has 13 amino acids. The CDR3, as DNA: TGTGCCAGTAGTGTACGACAGGCCCACGAGCAGTACTTC. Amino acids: CASSVRQAHEQYF.

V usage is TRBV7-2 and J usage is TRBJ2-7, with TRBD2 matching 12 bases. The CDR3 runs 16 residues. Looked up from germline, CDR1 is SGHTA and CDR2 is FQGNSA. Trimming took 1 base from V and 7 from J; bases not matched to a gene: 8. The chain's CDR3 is CASSLVASGGAEEQYF. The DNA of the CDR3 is TGTGCCAGCAGCTTAGTTGCTAGCGGGGGGGCGGAAGAGCAGTACTTC. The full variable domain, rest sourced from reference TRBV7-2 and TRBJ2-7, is GAGVSQSPSNKVTEKGKDVELRCDPISGHTALYWYRQSLGQGLEFLIYFQGNSAPDKSGLPSDRFSAERTGGSVSTLTIQRTQQEDSAVYLCASSLVASGGAEEQYFGPGTRLTVT.

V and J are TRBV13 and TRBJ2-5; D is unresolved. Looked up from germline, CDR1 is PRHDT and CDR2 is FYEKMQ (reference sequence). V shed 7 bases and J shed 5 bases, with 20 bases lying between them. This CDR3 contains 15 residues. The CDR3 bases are TGTGCCAGCAACCCTCGAGGCAGAGCTGGGGAGACCCAGTACTTC. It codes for CASNPRGRAGETQYF.